This T cell receptor beta chain originates from a study of blood T cell repertoires in COVID-19 (dated by TCRdb to 2020 to 2021). The study in broad terms: Samples covering the acute and convalescent phases of COVID-19 were provided by collaborators in the United States, Italy and Spain. The prospective study material was composed of cDNA or gDNA derived from T cells, B-cell-depleted T cells, or PBMCs. The dataset comprised deeply sampled blood TCRbeta repertoires from subjects exposed to, actively infected with, or recovered from COVID-19. The repertoires were released in a freely available public database intended as a resource for research on the immune response to SARS-CoV-2. The samples were drawn from two sources: the first 160 participants of the ongoing ImmuneRACE study, and over 950 subjects contributed by 6 global collaborators. A de-identified subject ID, COVID-19 status, age in years and sex were almost always included in the sample metadata. Where available, HLA class I and class II types were obtained from metadata supplied by the sample provider rather than from assay-based typing. Findings and caveats that apply to the study as a whole: How much clinical and demographic metadata was included differed by source and by participant, and the metadata was provided uncurated.

The immunoSEQ Assay, a bias-controlled multiplex PCR, was used to amplify TCRbeta CDR3 regions from genomic DNA. Per the original workflow: Within the assay, amplification of reference gene primers was used to estimate how many nucleated cells each sample contained. To quantify the absolute abundance of each unique TCRbeta CDR3 rearrangement, sequence reads were collapsed and filtered. For each sample, productive Simpson clonality was calculated by taking the square root of Simpson's diversity index across productive rearrangements. What TCRdb holds here is the immuneACCESS table cut down to in-frame rearrangements. Part of the clones is not present; checked against another copy, under half of the missing clones reflect an unresolved V gene, and the others are unexplained. D and trimming come from the DNA, and the V and J calls and clone size come from that table. Across this sample there are 250,000 to 350,000 clones, with roughly 90% seen only once. The ten most abundant clones make up about 7% of the sample.

The germline V gene (reference sequence) gives CDR1 as SEHNR and CDR2 as FQNEAQ. V is cut back by 6 bases and J by 0 bases, with 5 bases in the junction unmatched. The cysteine opens and the phenylalanine closes a CDR3 of 14 amino acids. The sequence is cut down to CDR3 DNA, 42 bases in frame from base 1. In Seattle, one collaborating source enrolled patients while the infection was active and tracked those patients longitudinally over the course of disease. Each collaborating institution followed its own protocols to collect whole blood in K2EDTA tubes. Collaborator samples were shipped for TCRbeta analysis as frozen whole blood, isolated PBMCs, or DNA extracted from either sample type. As to this clone: Its specific antigen is unknown. Base qualities are not provided; no much larger clone lies one nucleotide away.

Recombination joined TRBV7-9 with TRBJ2-7, and 7 junction bases match TRBD1. Sequenced: peripheral blood. The TCR was taken from a woman between 25 and 40 years old with COVID-19, enrolled during active disease. The CDR3 protein sequence reads: CASRPGTDSYEQYF. The DNA sequence is given as TGTGCCAGCAGACCTGGGACAGACTCCTACGAGCAGTACTTC.